The entry below describes one T cell receptor (beta chain). Sequencing used immunoSEQ multiplex PCR; TCRdb keeps in-frame clones, though not all of them. The profile shows under 150,000 clones, approximately 89% of them singletons. The data were taken from a study of cytotoxic CD8 clonotypes in ibrutinib-treated CLL. About the research overall: On average, more than 80,000 productive rearrangements and 200,000 to 300,000 productive templates per sample.

Trimming left V 5 bases short and J 0 bases short, with 14 bases between. Germline V lookup: CDR1 SGHNT, CDR2 YENEEA. The length of the CDR3 is 15 residues. This clonotype was obtained from a human donor with chronic lymphocytic leukemia. V gene TRBV11-3 combines with J gene TRBJ2-7, with D unresolved. The sequencing used PBMCs, collected after 12 months of ibrutinib treatment. This chain's CDR3 is CASSLKPDSSYEQYF. As DNA, the CDR3 is TGTGCCAGCAGCCTTAAGCCCGATAGCTCCTACGAGCAGTACTTC.